The rows below give T cell receptor beta chains drawn from one sample of a study of type 1 and type 2 diabetes patients. TCRdb reanalysed the multiplex PCR reads using MiXCR and keeps one entry per CDR3 protein. The table includes a few hundred thousand distinct CDR3 sequences, around 47% detected once. Input material: peripheral blood mononuclear cells (PBMCs). The receptors originated from a man between 18 and 35 years old with type 2 diabetes. CDR3s include the opening cysteine and the closing phenylalanine or tryptophan. A D gene is named only where the DNA matches it firmly. The size field is filled for only some rows; it gives once, few, many or a size class.

CDR3	DNA	J	D	V	size
CASSLPRRQGSSYNSPLHF	TGTGCCAGCAGCTTACCCCGTCGACAGGGGTCCAGCTATAATTCACCCCTCCACTTT	TRBJ1-6	TRBD1	TRBV7-6	-
CASREIGQGVNEQYF	TGTGCCAGCAGGGAAATAGGACAGGGGGTCAACGAGCAGTACTTC	TRBJ2-7	TRBD1	TRBV28	-
CASSLGGPRIQETQYF	TGTGCCAGCAGCTTGGGTGGGCCTCGTATCCAAGAGACCCAGTACTTC	TRBJ2-5	-	TRBV11-3	-
CAISTDSGYAGANVLTF	TGTGCCATCAGCACGGACAGCGGATACGCTGGGGCCAACGTCCTGACTTTC	TRBJ2-6	-	TRBV10-3	-
CASSTGAGEQYF	TGTGCCAGCAGTACAGGGGCGGGCGAGCAGTACTTC	TRBJ2-7	TRBD1	TRBV6-5	-
CASSYSGSEAFF	TGTGCCAGCAGTTACTCAGGCAGTGAAGCTTTCTTT	TRBJ1-1	-	TRBV6-6	-
CASSIGVGGRRLYEQYF	TGTGCCAGTAGTATAGGGGTTGGGGGAAGACGCCTCTACGAGCAGTACTTC	TRBJ2-7	-	TRBV19	few
CASSGATGGLGGYTF	TGTGCCAGCAGTGGGGCGACAGGGGGCTTGGGTGGCTACACCTTC	TRBJ1-2	TRBD1	TRBV27	few
CASRVEGLAKFF	TGTGCCAGCAGAGTCGAGGGACTAGCTAAGTTCTTC	TRBJ2-7	TRBD2	TRBV12-3/TRBV12-4	once
CASSLPYGYTF	TGTGCCAGCAGCTTACCCTATGGCTACACCTTC	TRBJ1-2	-	TRBV7-2	many
CASSVHEAYEQYF	TGTGCCAGCAGCGTACACGAGGCCTACGAGCAGTACTTC	TRBJ2-7	-	TRBV9	-
CASSEVPGQDPGELFF	TGTGCCAGCAGTGAAGTGCCGGGACAGGACCCCGGGGAGCTGTTTTTT	TRBJ2-2	TRBD1	TRBV25-1	few
CASSPPGTGGYNEQFF	TGTGCCAGTAGTCCCCCCGGGACAGGGGGGTACAATGAGCAGTTCTTC	TRBJ2-1	TRBD1	TRBV19	-
CASGRDRGYNSPLHF	TGTGCTAGTGGCCGGGACAGGGGATACAATTCACCCCTCCACTTT	TRBJ1-6	TRBD1	TRBV12-5	few
CATSDPIRGQYGYTF	TGTGCCACCAGTGACCCTATAAGGGGCCAGTATGGCTACACCTTC	TRBJ1-2	-	TRBV24-1	few
CASTERLAMNTEAFF	TGTGCCAGCACCGAACGGTTAGCCATGAACACTGAAGCTTTCTTT	TRBJ1-1	-	TRBV2	many
CASSFGGSSTDTQYF	TGTGCCAGCAGTTTCGGCGGGAGTAGCACAGATACGCAGTATTTT	TRBJ2-3	TRBD2	TRBV28	-
CASSFEKTQYF	TGTGCCAGCAGCTTTGAAAAGACCCAGTACTTC	TRBJ2-5	-	TRBV7-8	-
CATGLWGGGSGANVLTF	TGTGCCACCGGTCTCTGGGGGGGAGGGTCTGGGGCCAACGTCCTGACTTTC	TRBJ2-6	TRBD2	TRBV15	few
CSASGGGGWVINYGYTF	TGCAGTGCTTCAGGGGGGGGGGGATGGGTCATCAACTATGGCTACACCTTC	TRBJ1-2	TRBD1	TRBV20-1	-
CAWSVRPTNEKLFF	TGTGCCTGGAGTGTCAGACCAACTAATGAAAAACTGTTTTTT	TRBJ1-4	-	TRBV30	-
CASSLDPESYEQYF	TGCGCCAGCAGCTTAGACCCCGAGTCCTACGAGCAGTACTTC	TRBJ2-7	-	TRBV5-1	-
CASSYYKFTTEEAFF	TGTGCCAGCAGTTACTATAAATTCACGACAGAAGAAGCTTTCTTT	TRBJ1-1	-	TRBV6-5	-
CASSSVPGQGASYNSPLHF	TGTGCCAGCAGTTCCGTACCGGGACAGGGGGCATCCTATAATTCACCCCTCCACTTT	TRBJ1-6	TRBD1	TRBV28	-
CASSVTGINEQFF	TGTGCCAGCAGCGTAACAGGGATAAATGAGCAGTTCTTC	TRBJ2-1	-	TRBV12-3/TRBV12-4	few
CASAGRDTEAFF	TGCGCCAGCGCAGGAAGAGACACTGAAGCTTTCTTT	TRBJ1-1	-	TRBV5-1	-
CASSSLTGADEAFF	TGTGCCAGCAGCTCGCTGACCGGGGCAGATGAAGCTTTCTTT	TRBJ1-1	-	TRBV7-9	-
CASSLLPGPPLHF	TGTGCCAGCAGTTTACTTCCAGGGCCCCCTCTCCACTTT	TRBJ1-6	-	TRBV28	few
CASRPRSTDTQYF	TGTGCCAGCAGGCCTAGGAGCACAGATACGCAGTATTTT	TRBJ2-3	-	TRBV2	few
CSASVGEEEETQYF	TGCAGTGCTAGTGTTGGGGAGGAAGAAGAGACCCAGTACTTC	TRBJ2-5	-	TRBV20-1	-
CASAPGLETTNEKLFF	TGTGCCAGCGCTCCGGGACTCGAGACAACTAATGAAAAACTGTTTTTT	TRBJ1-4	-	TRBV2	many
CASSDQRAADTQYF	TGCGCCAGCAGCGACCAGCGGGCTGCAGATACGCAGTATTTT	TRBJ2-3	-	TRBV5-1	-
CASSPGGWSAYEQYF	TGTGCCAGCAGCCCAGGGGGATGGAGTGCCTACGAGCAGTACTTC	TRBJ2-7	TRBD1	TRBV12-3/TRBV12-4	once
CASGLAPDTQYF	TGTGCCAGCGGACTAGCTCCAGATACGCAGTATTTT	TRBJ2-3	TRBD2	TRBV7-9	once
CASSFETVNTEAFF	TGTGCCAGCAGTTTCGAGACAGTAAACACTGAAGCTTTCTTT	TRBJ1-1	-	TRBV12-3/TRBV12-4	-
CASINPRGDRPGELFF	TGTGCCAGCATCAACCCCCGGGGCGACAGACCCGGGGAGCTGTTTTTT	TRBJ2-2	-	TRBV14	-
CATSRSGPPYTEAFF	TGTGCCACCAGCAGGTCGGGACCACCGTACACTGAAGCTTTCTTT	TRBJ1-1	-	TRBV15	-
CATSRLSSSGPSYNEQFF	TGTGCCACCAGCAGATTATCCTCTAGCGGACCTTCCTACAATGAGCAGTTCTTC	TRBJ2-1	TRBD2	TRBV15	-